This passage covers 2 T cell receptor beta chains from one sample sequenced in a study of T cell responses to AZD1222 COVID-19 vaccine. Profiling relied on immunoSEQ multiplex PCR, and the TCRdb table lists in-frame clones only, not all of them. The sample has about 140,000 clones, about 92% seen once. The sample here was peripheral blood, taken 28 days after the second AZD1222 dose. Receptor source: an adult who received the AZD1222 COVID-19 vaccine.

The V gene is TRBV30, the J gene TRBJ1-5, with a weak D call TRBD1 (5 bases). CDR1 is GTSNPN, CDR2 SVGIG, per germline (reference sequence). Trimming took 0 bases from V and 2 from J, leaving 11 bases between them. The CDR3 covers 15 residues. The CDR3 bases are TGTGCCTGGAGTGTAGGAGGGGCGGGCAATCAGCCCCAGCATTTT. Protein: CAWSVGGAGNQPQHF.

This clone was observed a single time. The chain has TRBV11-2 and TRBJ2-3, with 7 bases aligning to TRBD1. The CDR3 spans 17 residues. The germline V gene has CDR1 SGHAT and CDR2 FQNNGV. J was trimmed by 4 bases and V by 2 bases; bases with no gene match: 12. CDR3 amino acids: CASSLQYRGIGPDTQYF. For the CDR3, the DNA is TGTGCCAGCAGCTTACAGTACAGGGGAATCGGCCCAGATACGCAGTATTTT.